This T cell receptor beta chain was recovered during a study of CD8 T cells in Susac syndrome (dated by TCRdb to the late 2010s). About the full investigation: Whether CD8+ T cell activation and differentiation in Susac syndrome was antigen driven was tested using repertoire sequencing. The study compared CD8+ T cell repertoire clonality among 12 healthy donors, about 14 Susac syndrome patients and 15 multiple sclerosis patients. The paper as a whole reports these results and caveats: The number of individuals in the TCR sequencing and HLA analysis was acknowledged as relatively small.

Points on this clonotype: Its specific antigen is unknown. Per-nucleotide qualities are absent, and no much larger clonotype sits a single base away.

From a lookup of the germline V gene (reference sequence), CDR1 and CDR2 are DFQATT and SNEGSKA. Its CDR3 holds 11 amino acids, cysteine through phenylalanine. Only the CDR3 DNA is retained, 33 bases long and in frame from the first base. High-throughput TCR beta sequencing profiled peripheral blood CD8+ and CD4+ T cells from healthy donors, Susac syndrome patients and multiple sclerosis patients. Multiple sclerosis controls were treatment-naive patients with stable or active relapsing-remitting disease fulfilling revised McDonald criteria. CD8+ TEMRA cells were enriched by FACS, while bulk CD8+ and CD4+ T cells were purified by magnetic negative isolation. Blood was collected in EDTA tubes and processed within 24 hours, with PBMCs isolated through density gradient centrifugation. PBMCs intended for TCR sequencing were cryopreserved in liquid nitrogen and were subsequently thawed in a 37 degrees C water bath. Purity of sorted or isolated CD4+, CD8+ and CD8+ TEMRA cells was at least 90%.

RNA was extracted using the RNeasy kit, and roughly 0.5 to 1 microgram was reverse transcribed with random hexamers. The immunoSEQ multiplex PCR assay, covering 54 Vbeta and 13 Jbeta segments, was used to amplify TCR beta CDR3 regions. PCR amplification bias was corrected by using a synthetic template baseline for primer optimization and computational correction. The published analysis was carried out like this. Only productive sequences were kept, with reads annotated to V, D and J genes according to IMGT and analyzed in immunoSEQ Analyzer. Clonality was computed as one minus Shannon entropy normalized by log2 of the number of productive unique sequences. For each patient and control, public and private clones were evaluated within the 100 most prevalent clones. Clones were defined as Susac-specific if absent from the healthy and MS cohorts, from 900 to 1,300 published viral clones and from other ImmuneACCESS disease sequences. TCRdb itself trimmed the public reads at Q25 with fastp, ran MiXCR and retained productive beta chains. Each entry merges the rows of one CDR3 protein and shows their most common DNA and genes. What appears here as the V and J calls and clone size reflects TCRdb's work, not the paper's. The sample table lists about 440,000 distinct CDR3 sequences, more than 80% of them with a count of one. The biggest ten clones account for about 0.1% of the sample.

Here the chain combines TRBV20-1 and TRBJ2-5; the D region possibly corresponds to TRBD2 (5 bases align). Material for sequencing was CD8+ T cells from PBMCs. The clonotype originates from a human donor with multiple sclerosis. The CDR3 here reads CSHGLGETQYF. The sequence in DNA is TGCAGCCACGGACTTGGGGAGACCCAGTACTTC.